This T cell receptor beta chain was captured by sequencing in a study of blood T cell repertoires in COVID-19. Study-level information: The United States, Italy and Spain supplied acute and convalescent COVID-19 samples. The cDNA or gDNA used as material had been derived from T cells, B-cell-depleted T cells, or PBMCs.

The germline gives CDR1 SGHNT, CDR2 YYREEE (reference sequence). The CDR3 has 17 residues. V was clipped by 2 bases and J by 0 bases; unmatched bases: 10. Cohorts were assigned according to the clinical history that participants reported. Measured with immunoSEQ multiplex PCR; TCRdb has only the in-frame clones, and not every one. This sample yields about 160,000 clones, of which roughly 84% are seen a single time; 15% to 20% belongs to the top ten. This chain uses TRBV5-4 with TRBJ1-1; TRBD1 agrees at 7 bases. This receptor was identified in a man in his 60s who had recovered from COVID-19. Source material: PBMCs or T cells enriched from blood (not recorded which). The DNA of the CDR3 is TGTGCCAGCAGCTTAAACCCGGGACAGAGTATGAACACTGAAGCTTTCTTT. Residues: CASSLNPGQSMNTEAFF.